This T cell receptor (beta chain) was documented in a study of blood T cell repertoires in COVID-19. Overall study: Collection of acute and convalescent COVID-19 samples took place in the United States, Italy and Spain. In each case, the material was cDNA or gDNA derived from T cells, B-cell-depleted T cells, or PBMCs.

The germline V gene has CDR1 SGDLS and CDR2 YYNGEE. The CDR3 is 16 residues long. The V segment lost 1 base and the J segment 1 base; nucleotides outside the gene matches: 4. Repertoires were generated with immunoSEQ multiplex PCR, while TCRdb's copy carries only in-frame clones and drops some. The profile covers about 190,000 clones, with roughly 84% appearing a single time and more than 9% taken by the ten largest. Sequencing used peripheral blood. This TCR was sampled from an elderly woman with active or convalescent COVID-19. This chain uses TRBV9 with TRBJ2-1; 8 nucleotides match TRBD2. CDR3 region: CASSVTSGSSYNEQFF. CDR3 in DNA: TGTGCCAGCAGCGTAACTAGCGGAAGTTCCTACAATGAGCAGTTCTTC.